The 8 T cell receptor beta chains in this list originate from one sample, sequenced in a study of blood T cell repertoires in COVID-19. Assay: immunoSEQ multiplex PCR; the TCRdb copy retains only in-frame clones and omits some. This table holds approximately 440,000 clones, around 90% found once. Sequencing was performed on PBMCs or T cells enriched from blood (not recorded which). The source is a woman between 18 and 29 years old who had recovered from COVID-19.

The CDR3 is CASSGDYTDTQYF. The CDR3 bases are TGTGCCAGCAGCGGGGACTACACAGATACGCAGTATTTT. The rearrangement uses TRBV5-5 and TRBJ2-3, with 7 bases that match TRBD2. After removal of 4 bases from V and 2 bases from J, the junction contained 1 base not matched to a gene. The CDR3 runs 13 residues. Germline CDR1 reads SGHKS; CDR2 reads YYEKEE (reference sequence).

This chain uses TRBV5-8 with TRBJ1-6; the match to TRBD1 covers 7 bases. Germline CDR1 reads SGHTS; CDR2 reads YDEGEE. The CDR3 spans 13 residues. With 4 bases clipped from V and 18 bases from J, the junction kept 13 bases outside the gene matches. The DNA of the CDR3 is TGTGCCAGCAGCCTCGGGACAGTTTATGAACCCCACTTT. As protein: CASSLGTVYEPHF.

This chain joins TRBV28 and TRBJ1-5; D possibly corresponds to TRBD1 (6 bases). Germline CDR1 MDHEN, CDR2 SYDVKM. This CDR3 is built from 18 residues. Between the trimmed V and J ends, which lost 4 bases and 1 base, there was a span of 20 bases. The CDR3 is CASSSSTGIIISNQPQHF. For the CDR3, the DNA is TGTGCCAGCAGTTCATCGACAGGAATTATTATAAGCAATCAGCCCCAGCATTTT.

J is TRBJ2-2 and V is TRBV28, with D unresolved. Trimming cost V 8 bases and J 0 bases, with 13 bases left between them. The CDR3 has 15 amino acids. Per germline, CDR1 MDHEN and CDR2 SYDVKM. The CDR3 here is CASSLPGPNTGELFF. The CDR3 DNA sequence: TGTGCCAGCTCTTTACCAGGCCCGAACACCGGGGAGCTGTTTTTT.

J is TRBJ1-5 and V is TRBV27; a possible D gene is TRBD1 (6 bases). V dropped 6 bases and J dropped 1 base, with 16 bases sitting between them. The germline V gene has CDR1 MNHEY and CDR2 SMNVEV (reference sequence). This CDR3 has 16 residues. The CDR3, as DNA: TGTGCCAGCAGCCGTGGGGGGGCATTCAGCAATCAGCCCCAGCATTTT. The encoded protein is CASSRGGAFSNQPQHF.

The chain is built from TRBV30 and TRBJ2-7; the D gene is possibly TRBD2 (5 bases). Germline V gene data show CDR1 as GTSNPN and CDR2 as SVGIG (reference sequence). This CDR3 comprises 14 residues. Between the trimmed V and J ends, which lost 0 bases and 4 bases, there was a span of 13 bases. CDR3 nucleotides: TGTGCCTGGAGTGTAATTGGGAGTACGTACGAGCAGTACTTC. This gives the protein CAWSVIGSTYEQYF.

The count of this clone is one. The V and J genes are TRBV27 and TRBJ1-2; D unclear. The germline gives CDR1 MNHEY, CDR2 SMNVEV (reference sequence). The ends were cut back, 6 bases at V and 4 bases at J, with 27 bases in the middle. The CDR3 is made up of 18 amino acids. The CDR3 sequence: CASSLLGRVPPMSYGYTF. The CDR3 DNA sequence: TGTGCCAGCAGCCTACTCGGGAGAGTACCCCCTATGAGCTATGGCTACACCTTC.

This chain uses TRBV2 with TRBJ2-7, with a possible D match to TRBD1 (6 bases). The CDR3 is 14 amino acids. Germline lookup yields CDR1 SNHLY and CDR2 FYNNEI. Trimming left V 6 bases short and J 4 bases short, with 16 bases between. CDR3 sequence reads: CASRERDIAYEQYF. In DNA, the CDR3 is TGTGCCAGCAGAGAAAGGGACATAGCGTACGAGCAGTACTTC. Variable domain in full (rest from reference TRBV2 and TRBJ2-7): EPEVTQTPSHQVTQMGQEVILRCVPISNHLYFYWYRQILGQKVEFLVSFYNNEISEKSEIFDDQFSVERPDGSNFTLKIRSTKLEDSAMYFCASRERDIAYEQYFGPGTRLTVT.